The 23 T cell receptor beta chains in this list originate from one sample, sequenced in a study of blood T cell repertoires in COVID-19. Profiling relied on immunoSEQ multiplex PCR, and the TCRdb table lists in-frame clones only, not all of them. The table lists tens of thousands of clones, roughly 80% of them singletons, with around a third in the top ten. The specimen was peripheral blood. These receptors all come from an elderly woman with acute or convalescent COVID-19.

The CDR3 sequence: CASSPRDRGLAAQETQYF. The CDR3 bases are TGTGCCAGTAGTCCCCGGGACAGGGGACTAGCGGCCCAAGAGACCCAGTACTTC. The chain carries TRBV19 and TRBJ2-5; maybe TRBD2 (11 bases). The CDR3 sequence is 18 residues long. V lost 5 bases and J 1 base, leaving 23 bases between the germline ends. From germline, CDR1 is LNHDA and CDR2 SQIVND (reference sequence).

A single count supports this clone. CDR3 loop: CASSLEGRNGYTF. The CDR3 nucleotides read TGTGCCAGCAGTTTAGAGGGGCGGAATGGCTACACCTTC. The V gene is TRBV12-3 or TRBV12-4, the J gene TRBJ1-2, with D perhaps matching TRBD1 (5 bases). The CDR3 spans 13 residues. V was shortened by 1 base and J by 6 bases, with 9 bases between the two germline ends.

J is TRBJ2-7 and V is TRBV6-2 or TRBV6-3; 7 bases are shared with TRBD1. CDR1 and CDR2 from the germline V gene are MNHEY and SVGEGT. The CDR3 length is 15 residues. Trimming removed 5 bases from V and 0 bases from J; junction bases left unmatched: 7. The CDR3 DNA reads TGTGCCAGCAGTACCGAACAGGGGAACTCCTACGAGCAGTACTTC. Translating it yields CASSTEQGNSYEQYF.

The chain joins TRBV5-4 to TRBJ2-1; D is possibly TRBD2 (6 bases). V lost 4 bases and J lost 6, with 20 bases in between. The germline CDR1 and CDR2 sequences are SGHNT and YYREEE (reference sequence). The CDR3 covers 16 residues. The CDR3 here is CASSSRQFSEGNEQFF. CDR3 nucleotide sequence: TGTGCCAGCAGCAGCAGACAGTTCTCGGAGGGCAATGAGCAGTTCTTC.

This chain links TRBV15 with TRBJ2-7, with D possibly TRBD1 on 5 matching bases. V dropped 0 bases and J dropped 2 bases, with 8 bases sitting between them. This CDR3 is 14 amino acids long. Germline V lookup: CDR1 LNHNV, CDR2 YYDKDF (reference sequence). The CDR3 sequence: CATSRDMGPYEQYF. CDR3 sequence (DNA): TGTGCCACCAGCAGAGATATGGGGCCCTACGAGCAGTACTTC.

This sequence joins TRBV6-5 and TRBJ1-5; 7 positions match TRBD1. The CDR3 is 15 residues long. V dropped 6 bases and J dropped 5; count of bases not matched to a gene: 10. CDR1 and CDR2 from the germline V gene are MNHEY and SVGAGI. This chain's CDR3 is CASRQRDSPYQPQHF. The CDR3 DNA reads as TGTGCCAGCAGACAACGGGACAGTCCATATCAGCCCCAGCATTTT.

The V and J genes are TRBV20-1 and TRBJ1-5; a weak D match, TRBD1 (5 bases). Germline CDR1 reads DFQATT; CDR2 reads SNEGSKA (reference sequence). Trimming took off 5 bases at V and 12 bases at J, with 11 bases between the two ends. This CDR3 is built from 10 residues. The CDR3 sequence is CSAAQQVQHF. CDR3 DNA: TGCAGTGCTGCCCAACAGGTCCAGCATTTT.

Written as DNA, the CDR3 is TGCGCCAGCAGCTTTCCCCAAGCGGGAAGGAGCTCCTACAATGAGCAGTTCTTC. Its protein is CASSFPQAGRSSYNEQFF. V and J are TRBV5-1 and TRBJ2-1; TRBD2 matches at 7 bases. V was pared by 2 bases and J by 0 bases, with 11 bases of the junction left unmatched. Germline CDR1 reads SGHRS; CDR2 reads YFSETQ. The CDR3 runs 18 residues.

The rearrangement joins TRBV2 to TRBJ2-5; 14 nucleotides align to TRBD2. The CDR3 extends over 15 amino acids. The V gene end was trimmed by 7 bases and the J gene end by 5 bases; junction bases not matched to a gene: 6. Germline V gene sequence: CDR1 SNHLY, CDR2 FYNNEI. For the CDR3, the DNA is TGTGCCAGCAAAGGGACTAGCGGGAGAGGGGAGACCCAGTACTTC. This sequence encodes CASKGTSGRGETQYF. Supplemented by reference TRBV2 and TRBJ2-5, the full variable domain reads EPEVTQTPSHQVTQMGQEVILRCVPISNHLYFYWYRQILGQKVEFLVSFYNNEISEKSEIFDDQFSVERPDGSNFTLKIRSTKLEDSAMYFCASKGTSGRGETQYFGPGTRLLVL.

In its sample, this clone was seen once. The V gene is TRBV6-6, the J gene TRBJ2-7, with D perhaps matching TRBD1 (6 bases). The CDR3 runs to 12 residues. V was pared by 5 bases and J by 4 bases, with 9 bases between. Germline CDR1 reads MNHNY; CDR2 reads SVGAGI (reference sequence). CDR3 loop: CASSLQGYEQYF. The CDR3 nucleotides are TGTGCCAGCAGTCTACAGGGATACGAGCAGTACTTC.

This clone has only a few counts. The V call is TRBV27, the J call TRBJ1-6; 8 positions agree with TRBD1. The V gene end was trimmed by 7 bases and the J gene end by 0 bases; junction bases not matched to a gene: 2. CDR1 MNHEY and CDR2 SMNVEV come from the germline V gene (reference sequence). This CDR3 region has 15 residues. Here the CDR3 reads CASKGQGSYNSPLHF. For the CDR3, the DNA is TGTGCCAGCAAAGGACAGGGCTCCTATAATTCACCCCTCCACTTT.

In this sample, this clone turned up a few times. The gene calls are TRBV28 and TRBJ1-3, with 9 nucleotides matching TRBD1. This CDR3 has 16 residues. In germline, CDR1 is MDHEN, CDR2 SYDVKM. V shed 3 bases, J shed 4 bases, and the junction held 7 bases outside the gene matches. The CDR3: CASSFQGQGLGNTIYF. For the CDR3, the DNA is TGTGCCAGCAGTTTCCAGGGACAGGGTTTAGGAAACACCATATATTTT.

In nucleotides, the CDR3 is TGCAGCGTTGGACAGGGTTGGGCTCAGCCCCAGCATTTT. It is translated as CSVGQGWAQPQHF. This chain links TRBV29-1 with TRBJ1-5, with 7 bases that match TRBD1. Trimming removed 4 bases from V and 6 bases from J; junction bases left unmatched: 6. The CDR3 loop spans 13 amino acids. Germline V gives CDR1 SQVTM, CDR2 ANQGSEA.

This clone was observed a few times. The chain links TRBV11-2 to TRBJ1-5, with D maybe TRBD1 (5 bases). V lost 5 bases and J 4 bases, leaving 12 bases between the germline ends. The CDR3 totals 14 residues. Germline CDR1 is SGHAT and CDR2 is FQNNGV. The chain's CDR3 is CASSPRGGNQPQHF. Written as DNA, the CDR3 is TGTGCCAGCAGCCCTCGCGGGGGGAATCAGCCCCAGCATTTT.

The chain employs TRBV7-8 and TRBJ2-1; TRBD2 is a possible D gene (5 bases). Trimming took off 5 bases at V and 7 bases at J, with 12 bases between the two ends. The CDR3 loop spans 13 amino acids. CDR1 and CDR2 from the germline V gene are SGHVS and FQNEAQ. The CDR3 spells CASSRRTGNEQFF. Written as DNA, the CDR3 is TGTGCCAGCAGCCGGCGGACTGGGAATGAGCAGTTCTTC.

The chain is built from TRBV5-1 and TRBJ1-5, with 8 bases that match TRBD1. V shed 0 bases, J shed 6 bases, and the junction held 8 bases outside the gene matches. Germline loops: CDR1 SGHRS, CDR2 YFSETQ. The CDR3 loop spans 16 amino acids. In DNA form, the CDR3 reads TGCGCCAGCAGCTTGGGGGCAGGGGGCGCGGGTCAGCCCCAGCATTTT. Protein sequence: CASSLGAGGAGQPQHF.

V usage is TRBV4-3 and J usage is TRBJ1-3; weak D call: TRBD1 (6 bases). V lost 3 bases, J lost 0 bases, and 9 bases lay in between. In germline, CDR1 is LGHNA, CDR2 YSLEER. The length of the CDR3 is 15 residues. CDR3 DNA: TGCGCCAGCAGCCAGTGGACAGACTCTGGAAACACCATATATTTT. Encoded protein: CASSQWTDSGNTIYF.

The chain employs TRBV7-3 and TRBJ2-3; 7 nucleotides line up with TRBD2. V shed 4 bases, J shed 3 bases, and the junction held 1 base outside the gene matches. The CDR3 loop spans 13 amino acids. Germline V gene lookup returns CDR1 SGHTA and CDR2 FQGTGA. Here the CDR3 reads CASSWDYTDTQYF. In nucleotides, the CDR3 is TGTGCCAGCAGCTGGGACTATACAGATACGCAGTATTTT.

The chain has TRBV7-6 and TRBJ2-1; D is possibly TRBD2 (7 bases). Germline CDR1 and CDR2: SGHVS and FNYEAQ. The V and J ends lost 5 bases and 3 bases respectively, with 23 bases between them. This CDR3 contains 18 residues. CDR3 nucleotide sequence: TGTGCCAGCAGCCATTCCCTTAGGGGGGGAGGTGACTACAATGAGCAGTTCTTC. Protein sequence: CASSHSLRGGGDYNEQFF.

The rearrangement links TRBV11-1 to TRBJ2-1, with 12 bases lining up with TRBD2. CDR1 and CDR2 (germline): SGHAT, FQDESV (reference sequence). This CDR3 has 16 residues. The V gene end was trimmed by 6 bases and the J gene end by 1 base; junction bases not matched to a gene: 4. CDR3 region: CASRSLAGGSYNEQFF. DNA of the CDR3: TGTGCCAGCAGGTCTCTAGCGGGAGGGTCCTACAATGAGCAGTTCTTC.

The chain is built from TRBV6-1 and TRBJ2-5, with a weak D call TRBD2 (5 bases). Germline V CDR1 and CDR2: MNHNS, SASEGT. The CDR3 runs 13 residues. V lost 2 bases and J lost 7, with 11 bases in between. The CDR3 bases are TGTGCCAGCAGTGAAAGCGGCTTGGGGACCCAGTACTTC. Translated, it gives CASSESGLGTQYF.

In its sample, this clone was seen a few times. The chain recombines TRBV27 with TRBJ1-4; TRBD1 might be the D (5 bases). V lost 5 bases, J lost 1 base, and 14 bases lay in between. The CDR3 length is 16 residues. CDR1 is MNHEY and CDR2 is SMNVEV in the germline V gene (reference sequence). DNA for the CDR3: TGTGCCAGCAGTCTCATGGGGGGAGGAACTAATGAAAAACTGTTTTTT. It is translated as CASSLMGGGTNEKLFF.

Worth noting for this clone: Germline is not matched at one junction end, which may reflect a read error. The CDR3, as DNA: TGTGCCAGCAGCTTGTGGCTAGCGGGAGCTACCTCCAACGAGCAGTACTTC. Translating gives CASSLWLAGATSNEQYF. J is TRBJ2-7 and V is TRBV5-5, with 10 bases fitting TRBD2. Looked up from germline, CDR1 is SGHKS and CDR2 is YYEKEE (reference sequence). CDR3 length equals 17 residues.